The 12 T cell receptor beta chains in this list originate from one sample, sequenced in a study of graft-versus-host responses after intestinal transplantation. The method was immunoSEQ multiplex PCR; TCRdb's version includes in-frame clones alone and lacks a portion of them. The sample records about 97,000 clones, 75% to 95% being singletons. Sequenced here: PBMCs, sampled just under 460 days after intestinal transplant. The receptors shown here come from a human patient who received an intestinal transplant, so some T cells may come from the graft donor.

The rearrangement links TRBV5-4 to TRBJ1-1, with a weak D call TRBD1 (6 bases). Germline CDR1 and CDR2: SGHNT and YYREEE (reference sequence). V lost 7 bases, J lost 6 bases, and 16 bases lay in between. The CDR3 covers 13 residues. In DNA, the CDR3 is TGTGCCAGCGCGTATGGGGGCAGGCCTGAAGCTTTCTTT. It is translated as CASAYGGRPEAFF.

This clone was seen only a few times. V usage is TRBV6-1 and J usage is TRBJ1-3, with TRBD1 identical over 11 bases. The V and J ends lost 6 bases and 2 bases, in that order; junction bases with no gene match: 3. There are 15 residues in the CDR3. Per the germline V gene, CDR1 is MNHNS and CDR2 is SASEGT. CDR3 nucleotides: TGTGCCAGCAGGAAGGACAGGGGGCCTGGAAACACCATATATTTT. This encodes CASRKDRGPGNTIYF.

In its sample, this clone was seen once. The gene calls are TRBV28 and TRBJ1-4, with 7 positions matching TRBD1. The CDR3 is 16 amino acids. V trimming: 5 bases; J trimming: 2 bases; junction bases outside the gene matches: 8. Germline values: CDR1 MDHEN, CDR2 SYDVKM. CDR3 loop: CASSTGAGRTNEKLFF. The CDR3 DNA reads TGTGCCAGCAGTACAGGGGCGGGGCGGACTAATGAAAAACTGTTTTTT.

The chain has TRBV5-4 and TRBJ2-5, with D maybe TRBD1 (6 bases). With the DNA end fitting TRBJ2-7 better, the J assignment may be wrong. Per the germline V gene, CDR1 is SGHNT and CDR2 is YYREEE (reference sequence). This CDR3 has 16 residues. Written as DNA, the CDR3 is TGTGCCAGCAGCTTGGGGGCGGACAGCCCTGCCTACGAGCAGTACTTC. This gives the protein CASSLGADSPAYEQYF.

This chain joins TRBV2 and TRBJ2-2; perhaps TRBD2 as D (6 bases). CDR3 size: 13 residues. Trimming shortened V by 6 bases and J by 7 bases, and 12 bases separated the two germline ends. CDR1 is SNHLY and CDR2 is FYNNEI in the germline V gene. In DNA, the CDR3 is TGTGCCAGCAGAGGAGGGCACCTCGGGGAGCTGTTTTTT. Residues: CASRGGHLGELFF. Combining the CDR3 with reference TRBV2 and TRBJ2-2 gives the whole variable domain EPEVTQTPSHQVTQMGQEVILRCVPISNHLYFYWYRQILGQKVEFLVSFYNNEISEKSEIFDDQFSVERPDGSNFTLKIRSTKLEDSAMYFCASRGGHLGELFFGEGSRLTVL.

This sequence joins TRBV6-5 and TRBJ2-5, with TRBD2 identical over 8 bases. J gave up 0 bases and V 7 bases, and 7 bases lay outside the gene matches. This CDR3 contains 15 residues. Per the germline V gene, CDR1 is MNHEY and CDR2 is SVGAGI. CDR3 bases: TGTGCCAGCAACGGACTAGCCGCCAACCAAGAGACCCAGTACTTC. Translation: CASNGLAANQETQYF.

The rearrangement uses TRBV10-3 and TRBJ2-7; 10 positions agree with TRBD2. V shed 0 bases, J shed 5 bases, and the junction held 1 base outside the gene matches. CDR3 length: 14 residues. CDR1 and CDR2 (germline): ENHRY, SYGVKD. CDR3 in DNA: TGTGCCATCAGTGAGTCCGGGACTAGCGACGAGCAGTACTTC. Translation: CAISESGTSDEQYF.

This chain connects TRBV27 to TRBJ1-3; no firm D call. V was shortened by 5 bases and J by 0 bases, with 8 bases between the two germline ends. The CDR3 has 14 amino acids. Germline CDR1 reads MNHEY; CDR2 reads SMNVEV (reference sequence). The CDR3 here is CASSVESSGNTIYF. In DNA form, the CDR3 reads TGTGCCAGCAGTGTCGAGAGCTCTGGAAACACCATATATTTT.

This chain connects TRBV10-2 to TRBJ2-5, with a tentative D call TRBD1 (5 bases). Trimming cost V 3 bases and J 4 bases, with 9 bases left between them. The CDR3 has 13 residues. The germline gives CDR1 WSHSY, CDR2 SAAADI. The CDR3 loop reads CASSEGVGETQYF. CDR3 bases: TGCGCCAGCAGTGAAGGGGTGGGAGAGACCCAGTACTTC.

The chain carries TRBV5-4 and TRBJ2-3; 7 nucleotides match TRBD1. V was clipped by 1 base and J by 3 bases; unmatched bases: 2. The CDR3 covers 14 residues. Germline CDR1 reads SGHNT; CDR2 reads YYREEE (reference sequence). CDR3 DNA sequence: TGTGCCAGCAGCTTGCTGACAGGGACAGATACGCAGTATTTT. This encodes CASSLLTGTDTQYF. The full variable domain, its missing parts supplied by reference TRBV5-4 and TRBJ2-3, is ETGVTQSPTHLIKTRGQQVTLRCSSQSGHNTVSWYQQALGQGPQFIFQYYREEENGRGNFPPRFSGLQFPNYSSELNVNALELDDSALYLCASSLLTGTDTQYFGPGTRLTVL.

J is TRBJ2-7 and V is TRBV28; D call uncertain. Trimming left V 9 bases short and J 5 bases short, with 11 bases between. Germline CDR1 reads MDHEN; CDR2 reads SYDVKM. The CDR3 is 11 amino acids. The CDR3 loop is CASGYPHEQYF. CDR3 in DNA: TGTGCCAGTGGGTATCCCCACGAGCAGTACTTC.

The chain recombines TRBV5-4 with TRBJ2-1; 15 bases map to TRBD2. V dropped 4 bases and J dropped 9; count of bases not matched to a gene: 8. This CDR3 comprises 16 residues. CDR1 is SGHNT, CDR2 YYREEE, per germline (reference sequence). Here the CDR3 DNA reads TGTGCCAGCAGCCCCTTACGGACTAGCGGGGGGGGTGAGCAGTTCTTC. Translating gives CASSPLRTSGGGEQFF.